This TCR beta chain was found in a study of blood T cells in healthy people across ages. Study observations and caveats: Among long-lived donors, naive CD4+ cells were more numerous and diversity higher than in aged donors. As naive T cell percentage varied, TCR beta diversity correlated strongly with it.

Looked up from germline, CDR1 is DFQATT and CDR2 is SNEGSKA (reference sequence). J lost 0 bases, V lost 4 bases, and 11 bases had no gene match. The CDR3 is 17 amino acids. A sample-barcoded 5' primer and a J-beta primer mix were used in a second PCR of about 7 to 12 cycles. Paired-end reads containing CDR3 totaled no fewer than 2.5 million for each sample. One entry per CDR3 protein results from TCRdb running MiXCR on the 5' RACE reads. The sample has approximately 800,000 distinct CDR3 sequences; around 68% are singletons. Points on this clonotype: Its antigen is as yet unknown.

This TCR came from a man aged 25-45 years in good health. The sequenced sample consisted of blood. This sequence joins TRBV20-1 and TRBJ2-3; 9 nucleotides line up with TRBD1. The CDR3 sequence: CSAISLTGGVSTDTQYF. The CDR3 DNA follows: TGCAGTGCTATAAGCCTAACAGGGGGCGTCAGCACAGATACGCAGTATTTT.